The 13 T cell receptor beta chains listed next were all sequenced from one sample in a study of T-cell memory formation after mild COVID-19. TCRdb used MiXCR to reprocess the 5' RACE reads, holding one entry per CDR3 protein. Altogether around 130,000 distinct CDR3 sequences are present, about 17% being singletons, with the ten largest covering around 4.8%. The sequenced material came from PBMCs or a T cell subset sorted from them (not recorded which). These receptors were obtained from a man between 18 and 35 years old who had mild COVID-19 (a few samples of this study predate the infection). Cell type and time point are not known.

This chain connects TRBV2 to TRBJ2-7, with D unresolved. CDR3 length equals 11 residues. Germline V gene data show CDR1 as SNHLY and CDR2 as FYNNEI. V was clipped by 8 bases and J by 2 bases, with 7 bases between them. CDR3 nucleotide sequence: TGTGCCAGCGCCGGAACCTACGAGCAGTACTTC. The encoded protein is CASAGTYEQYF.

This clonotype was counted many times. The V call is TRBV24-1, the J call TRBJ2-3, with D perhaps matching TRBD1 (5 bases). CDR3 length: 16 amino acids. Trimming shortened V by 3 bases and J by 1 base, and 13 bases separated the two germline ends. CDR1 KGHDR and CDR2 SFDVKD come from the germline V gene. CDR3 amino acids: CATSDPHGQRTDTQYF. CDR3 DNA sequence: TGTGCCACCAGTGATCCGCACGGACAACGCACAGATACGCAGTATTTT.

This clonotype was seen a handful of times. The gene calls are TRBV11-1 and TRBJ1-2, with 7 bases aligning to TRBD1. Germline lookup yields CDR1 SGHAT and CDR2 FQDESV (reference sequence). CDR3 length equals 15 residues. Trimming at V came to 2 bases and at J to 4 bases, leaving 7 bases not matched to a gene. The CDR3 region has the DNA TGTGCCAGCAGCTTAATCGGGACAGATGCCTATGGCTACACCTTC. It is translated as CASSLIGTDAYGYTF.

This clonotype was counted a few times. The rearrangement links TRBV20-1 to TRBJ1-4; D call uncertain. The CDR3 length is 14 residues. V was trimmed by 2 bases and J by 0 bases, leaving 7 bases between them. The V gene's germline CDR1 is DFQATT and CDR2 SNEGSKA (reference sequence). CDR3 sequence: CSARRVATNEKLFF. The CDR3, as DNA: TGCAGTGCTAGACGGGTTGCAACTAATGAAAAACTGTTTTTT.

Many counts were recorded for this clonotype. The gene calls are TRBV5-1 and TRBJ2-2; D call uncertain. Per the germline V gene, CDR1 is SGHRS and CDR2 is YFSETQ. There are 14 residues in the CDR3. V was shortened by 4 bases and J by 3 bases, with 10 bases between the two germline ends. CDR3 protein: CASSLRTDTGELFF. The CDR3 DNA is TGCGCCAGCAGCCTAAGAACAGACACCGGGGAGCTGTTTTTT.

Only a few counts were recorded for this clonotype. The CDR3 DNA reads as TGTGCCAGCAAGACCCTAGCGGGGGGAGGAGAGACCCAGTACTTC. Translating gives CASKTLAGGGETQYF. The chain uses TRBV2 and TRBJ2-5; 11 bases match TRBD2. CDR1 and CDR2 (germline): SNHLY, FYNNEI. The CDR3 is 15 amino acids. V shed 7 bases and J 4 bases; nucleotides not matched to a gene: 8.

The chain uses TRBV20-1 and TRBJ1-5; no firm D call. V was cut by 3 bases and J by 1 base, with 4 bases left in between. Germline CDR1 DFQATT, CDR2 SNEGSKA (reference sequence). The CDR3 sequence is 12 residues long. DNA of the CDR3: TGCAGTGCTAGTGACAGCAATCAGCCCCAGCATTTT. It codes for CSASDSNQPQHF.

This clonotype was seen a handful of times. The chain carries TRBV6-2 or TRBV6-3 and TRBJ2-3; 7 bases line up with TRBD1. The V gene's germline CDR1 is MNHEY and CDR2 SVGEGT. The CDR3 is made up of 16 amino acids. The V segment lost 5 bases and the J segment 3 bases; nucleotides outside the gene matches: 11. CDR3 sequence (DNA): TGTGCCAGCAGTACCGGGACAGTATTTGGAACAGATACGCAGTATTTT. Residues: CASSTGTVFGTDTQYF.

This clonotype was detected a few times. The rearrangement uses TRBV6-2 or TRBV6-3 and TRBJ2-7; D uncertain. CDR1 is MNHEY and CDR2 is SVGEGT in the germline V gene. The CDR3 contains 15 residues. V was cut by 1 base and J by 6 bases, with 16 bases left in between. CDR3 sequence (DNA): TGTGCCAGCAGTTACTTGGGGTCGTTCGGGCTCGAGCAGTACGTC. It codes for CASSYLGSFGLEQYV.

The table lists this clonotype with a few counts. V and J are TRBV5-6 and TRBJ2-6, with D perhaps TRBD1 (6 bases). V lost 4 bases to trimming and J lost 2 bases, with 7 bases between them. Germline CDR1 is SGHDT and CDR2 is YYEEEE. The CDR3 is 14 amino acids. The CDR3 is CASSNRAGANVLTF. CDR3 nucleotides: TGTGCCAGCAGCAACAGGGCTGGGGCCAACGTCCTGACTTTC.

CDR3 residues: CASWRVASNTEAFF. DNA for the CDR3: TGTGCCAGCTGGAGGGTGGCTTCGAACACTGAAGCTTTCTTT. The V call is TRBV11-2, the J call TRBJ1-1, with D uncertain. The CDR3 runs to 14 residues. The germline V gene encodes CDR1 SGHAT and CDR2 FQNNGV. V dropped 8 bases and J dropped 1 base, with 14 bases sitting between them. Full variable domain (remainder filled in from reference TRBV11-2 and TRBJ1-1): EAGVAQSPRYKIIEKRQSVAFWCNPISGHATLYWYQQILGQGPKLLIQFQNNGVVDDSQLPKDRFSAERLKGVDSTLKIQPAKLEDSAVYLCASWRVASNTEAFFGQGTRLTVV.

CDR3: CASSLNREYGYTF. The CDR3, as DNA: TGTGCCAGCAGCCTGAACAGGGAATACGGCTACACCTTC. V gene TRBV7-9 combines with J gene TRBJ1-2; tentative D call: TRBD1 (6 bases). This CDR3 spans 13 amino acids. Trimming took 5 bases from V and 8 from J, leaving 15 bases between them. Germline assignment: CDR1 SEHNR and CDR2 FQNEAQ (reference sequence).

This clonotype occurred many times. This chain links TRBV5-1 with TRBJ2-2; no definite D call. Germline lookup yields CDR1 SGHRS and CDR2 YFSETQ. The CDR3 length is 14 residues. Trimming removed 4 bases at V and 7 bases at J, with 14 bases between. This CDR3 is CASSPDISNGELFF. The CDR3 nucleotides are TGCGCCAGCAGCCCCGACATATCCAACGGGGAGCTGTTTTTT.